This T cell receptor beta chain was profiled in a study of blood T cells in healthy people across ages. Study conclusions and caveats: TCR beta diversity per million T cells fell roughly linearly with age. When set beside aged donors, long-lived donors presented more naive CD4+ cells and higher diversity.

Only a few counts were recorded for this clonotype. Its antigen is currently unknown. Germline V lookup: CDR1 SGHRS, CDR2 YFSETQ. Trimming removed 3 bases from V and 9 bases from J, with 16 bases in between. This CDR3 has 14 amino acids. Sample-barcoded 5' priming and a J-beta primer mix drove a second PCR of about 6 to 11 cycles. One entry per CDR3 protein, called by TCRdb with MiXCR from the 5' RACE reads. The sample has about 760,000 distinct CDR3 sequences, roughly three fifths seen once. Those donating, healthy Caucasian individuals from Russia, were aged roughly 6 to 90. Every donor gave 9.5 to 10 milliliters of peripheral blood.

The genes are TRBV5-1 and TRBJ2-4; D is ambiguous. The sequenced sample consisted of blood. This TCR was sampled from a man between 40 and 49 years old in good health. The CDR3 nucleotides read TGCGCCAGCAGCTGGCCCCAGCTGAATGGCATTCAGTACTTC. This codes for CASSWPQLNGIQYF.